Here is one T cell receptor (beta chain) with its context. In the source study's methods: Reference gene primer amplification yielded estimated nucleated cell counts. This table comes from immunoSEQ multiplex PCR, and its TCRdb copy is limited to in-frame clones, with some not included. From that table come the V and J calls and clone size; the DNA was used to work out D and trimming. The data contain approximately 97,000 clones, 90% of them seen just once; the ten biggest clones take up about 1.7%. This sample was taken from a study of blood T cell repertoires in COVID-19. In the study overall: The study drew acute and convalescent COVID-19 samples from the United States, Italy and Spain.

With V trimmed by 5 bases and J by 6 bases, 1 base remained unmatched. The CDR3 sequence is 12 residues long. From germline, CDR1 is GTSNPN and CDR2 SVGIG (reference sequence). V is TRBV30 and J is TRBJ2-2, with TRBD1 matching 9 bases. The TCR comes from a man in his 60s with acute or convalescent COVID-19. Sequenced sample: peripheral blood. CDR3 in amino acids: CAWGTGPGELFF. The CDR3 DNA is TGTGCCTGGGGGACAGGGCCCGGGGAGCTGTTTTTT.